This T cell receptor (beta chain) came from a study of blood T cell repertoires in COVID-19. Study-wide context: Donors in the United States, Italy and Spain gave samples during acute or convalescent COVID-19.

Original data processing: Cell counts per sample came from amplifying reference gene primers. Generated by immunoSEQ multiplex PCR, the TCRdb table keeps only in-frame clones and is missing some. V and J calls and clone size follow that table, whereas D and trimming were derived from the DNA. The repertoire includes about 470,000 clones, roughly 90% of them detected once, and roughly 0.7% sits in the top ten. V was cut by 1 base and J by 4 bases, with 8 bases left in between. Germline V lookup: CDR1 SGHDN, CDR2 FVKESK. The CDR3 has 14 amino acids. Participants spanned ages about 18 to 90 years and resided in 20 to 30 US areas. Recovery meant two consecutive negative NP/OP PCR tests, professional clearance, or resolved symptoms.

The chain has TRBV14 and TRBJ2-1, with unresolved D. Sequencing used PBMCs or T cells enriched from blood (not recorded which). The sequence derives from a young woman who had recovered from COVID-19. The chain's CDR3 is CASSQVASYNEQFF. The CDR3 DNA reads as TGTGCCAGCAGCCAAGTAGCATCTTACAATGAGCAGTTCTTC. The full variable domain, completed using reference TRBV14 and TRBJ2-1, is EAGVTQFPSHSVIEKGQTVTLRCDPISGHDNLYWYRRVMGKEIKFLLHFVKESKQDESGMPNNRFLAERTGGTYSTLKVQPAELEDSGVYFCASSQVASYNEQFFGPGTRLTVL.